This T cell receptor beta chain was obtained from a study of cytomegalovirus exposure and HLA in healthy donors. At the level of the study: A prior study identified 90 million to 120 million unique TCR beta sequences from some 180 million T cells.

Per germline, CDR1 SQVTM and CDR2 ANQGSEA. This CDR3 comprises 20 residues. V lost 7 bases and J lost 0; bases outside the gene matches: 23. Study-wide findings and caveats: Researchers reportedly found TCR beta sequences accurately predicted most subjects' HLA-A and HLA-B alleles.

Primers: 60 Vbeta forward and 13 Jbeta reverse. Assay used: immunoSEQ multiplex PCR; TCRdb lists only in-frame clones, some missing. The repertoire holds roughly 180,000 clones, with 82% as singletons. A note on this clone: Its antigen is currently unknown.

The gene calls are TRBV29-1 and TRBJ2-7; 11 bases match TRBD2. The material sequenced was PBMCs. The clonotype originates from a male donor in good health and CMV-seronegative. The CDR3 nucleotides read TGCAGCGCACTACGTCGGGGAGCTCCTAGCGGGGGGTCGAGCTCCTACGAGCAGTACTTC. Its protein is CSALRRGAPSGGSSSYEQYF.